The T cell receptor (beta chain) described here comes from a study of blood T cell repertoires in COVID-19. Study context: Collection of acute and convalescent COVID-19 samples took place in the United States, Italy and Spain. PBMCs, B-cell-depleted T cells, or T cells were the source of the cDNA or gDNA that made up the material.

As processed by the authors: By means of reference gene primer amplification, nucleated cell counts were estimated. Measured with immunoSEQ multiplex PCR; TCRdb has only the in-frame clones, and not every one. V, J and clone size are those of that table, while D and trimming were read from the DNA. Among some 51,000 clones listed, around nine tenths were seen once. The germline CDR1 and CDR2 sequences are LNHDA and SQIVND (reference sequence). CDR3 length: 18 residues. The trim removed 5 bases at V and 0 bases at J, leaving 9 bases unmatched. This rearrangement joins TRBV19 to TRBJ2-6, with 8 positions matching TRBD1. The TCR was taken from a man in his forties or fifties with active COVID-19. Sequenced material: peripheral blood. The CDR3 nucleotides are TGTGCCAGTAGTGTCTCCGGGACAGGACTCTCTGGGGCCAACGTCCTGACTTTC. Its translation is CASSVSGTGLSGANVLTF.